Included here is one T cell receptor beta chain sequence, with context. This record comes from a study of control samples from healthy donors and cancer patients. Profiled with immunoSEQ multiplex PCR; TCRdb holds only in-frame clones, not every one. Of about 82,000 clones detected, roughly 93% appear once; the ten largest clones hold approximately 4.8%. The V end lost 3 bases, the J end lost 1 base, and 0 bases lay between the germline ends. This CDR3 region has 11 residues. Germline lookup yields CDR1 KGHSH and CDR2 LQKENI. The sample comprised blood. The chain recombines TRBV18 with TRBJ1-1; D is uncertain. This receptor was taken from a woman aged 18-30 years in good health. CDR3 DNA sequence: TGTGCCAGCTCACCGAACACTGAAGCTTTCTTT. This sequence encodes CASSPNTEAFF.